The 26 T cell receptor beta chains reported below all come from one sample, sequenced in a study of blood T cells in healthy people across ages. It was with a sample-barcoded 5' primer and a J-beta primer mix that a second PCR of roughly 7 to 12 cycles was run. MiXCR was run by TCRdb on the 5' RACE reads, yielding one entry per CDR3 protein. The sample shows roughly 700,000 distinct CDR3 sequences, around half of them seen only once. Sequenced sample: blood. The receptor set was obtained from a woman aged 60-70 years in good health.

V is TRBV12-3 or TRBV12-4 and J is TRBJ1-5; 10 nucleotides line up with TRBD1. The CDR3 consists of 15 residues. V lost 3 bases and J lost 4; bases outside the gene matches: 3. The CDR3 sequence is CASSLGQGINQPQHF. The DNA of the CDR3 is TGTGCCAGCAGTTTGGGACAGGGGATAAATCAGCCCCAGCATTTT.

The chain couples TRBV11-2 to TRBJ2-1, with D perhaps matching TRBD2 (5 bases). The DNA matches TRBJ2-7 better at its end, which makes the J call doubtful. CDR1 and CDR2 (germline): SGHAT, FQNNGV. The CDR3 covers 17 residues. The CDR3 bases are TGTGCCAGCAGCTTAAGAATTGGCGGGCCCTCCTACAATGAGCAGTACTTC. As protein: CASSLRIGGPSYNEQYF.

This clonotype was seen more than once but under ten times. This chain uses TRBV5-5 with TRBJ2-7; a possible D gene is TRBD1 (5 bases). V lost 0 bases, J lost 3 bases, and 10 bases lay in between. The CDR3 spans 14 residues. Germline assignment: CDR1 SGHKS and CDR2 YYEKEE (reference sequence). CDR3 DNA sequence: TGTGCCAGCAGCTTGGTGTTGGGGCGCTACGAGCAGTACTTC. Translation gives CASSLVLGRYEQYF.

The rearrangement links TRBV28 to TRBJ2-7; D may be TRBD1 or TRBD2 (5 bases each). The V end was cut by 8 bases, the J end by 2 bases, with 19 bases between. CDR3 size: 15 residues. Germline values: CDR1 MDHEN, CDR2 SYDVKM. The CDR3 reads CASGDLRQHPYEQYF. CDR3 nucleotides: TGTGCCAGCGGGGACCTCAGACAGCACCCCTACGAGCAGTACTTC.

This clonotype was observed a handful of times. The chain's CDR3 is CATSRSTGTGETQYF. CDR3 DNA: TGTGCCACCAGCAGAAGTACCGGGACAGGGGAGACCCAGTACTTC. The chain joins TRBV15 to TRBJ2-5; the match to TRBD1 covers 9 bases. The CDR3 length is 15 residues. Germline-derived CDR1 and CDR2 are LNHNV and YYDKDF (reference sequence). Trimming removed 2 bases from V and 5 bases from J; junction bases left unmatched: 6.

The chain is built from TRBV3-1 and TRBJ2-3; 8 bases align to TRBD2. Germline lookup yields CDR1 LGHDT and CDR2 YNNKEL (reference sequence). V was pared by 6 bases and J by 2 bases, with 7 bases of the junction left unmatched. This CDR3 has 15 amino acids. CDR3 sequence (DNA): TGTGCCAGCAGGTCAACTAGCGGACTCACAGATACGCAGTATTTT. Translated: CASRSTSGLTDTQYF.

Ten or more counts support this clonotype. The chain has TRBV2 and TRBJ2-5; D could derive from TRBD1 or TRBD2 (5 bases each). CDR3 length equals 14 residues. The V gene lost 7 bases and the J gene lost 9 bases, with 21 bases spanning the gap. Germline CDR1 reads SNHLY; CDR2 reads FYNNEI. The CDR3 loop reads CASTEGLHRRSQYF. CDR3 bases: TGTGCCAGCACCGAAGGCCTTCACAGGAGGTCCCAGTACTTC.

The chain is built from TRBV20-1 and TRBJ2-5; the match to TRBD2 covers 16 bases. CDR1 and CDR2 (germline): DFQATT, SNEGSKA (reference sequence). The V gene end was trimmed by 6 bases and the J gene end by 4 bases; junction bases not matched to a gene: 8. The CDR3 spans 16 residues. The CDR3 here is CSAPGTSGRALETQYF. CDR3 sequence (DNA): TGCAGTGCACCAGGGACTAGCGGGAGGGCCTTAGAGACCCAGTACTTC.

This clonotype was counted between two and nine times. This chain connects TRBV20-1 to TRBJ2-3, with 14 bases aligning to TRBD2. Germline CDR1 DFQATT, CDR2 SNEGSKA (reference sequence). Trimming took 0 bases from V and 6 from J; bases not matched to a gene: 8. CDR3 length: 17 residues. The CDR3 sequence: CSARDVGTSGRLDTQYF. The CDR3 DNA reads TGCAGTGCTAGAGATGTTGGGACTAGCGGGAGACTGGATACGCAGTATTTT.

This clonotype appeared a few times. This chain links TRBV14 with TRBJ2-7; D uncertain. This CDR3 contains 13 residues. The V end lost 10 bases, the J end lost 0 bases, and 13 bases lay between the germline ends. Germline CDR1 SGHDN, CDR2 FVKESK. The CDR3 is CATSDLSSYEQYF. CDR3 sequence (DNA): TGTGCCACGTCCGATTTGTCCTCCTACGAGCAGTACTTC.

The chain links TRBV7-2 to TRBJ1-1, with a tentative D call TRBD1 (5 bases). V dropped 5 bases and J dropped 1 base, with 8 bases sitting between them. The CDR3 consists of 13 residues. CDR1 SGHTA and CDR2 FQGNSA come from the germline V gene. The CDR3 sequence is CASSMQGNTEAFF. CDR3 DNA: TGTGCCAGCAGCATGCAGGGGAACACTGAAGCTTTCTTT.

This rearrangement joins TRBV15 to TRBJ1-2; weak D call: TRBD1 (6 bases). The CDR3 runs to 16 residues. Germline CDR1 reads LNHNV; CDR2 reads YYDKDF (reference sequence). The germline V and J ends were trimmed by 0 bases and 0 bases, with 11 bases remaining between them. CDR3 DNA sequence: TGTGCCACCAGCAGAGATTGGACAGCAACTAACTATGGCTACACCTTC. Translation gives CATSRDWTATNYGYTF.

This clonotype was observed a few times. The V gene is TRBV6-1, the J gene TRBJ2-7, with TRBD1 as a possible D gene (6 bases). CDR1 is MNHNS, CDR2 SASEGT, per germline. The CDR3 length is 15 residues. The V and J ends lost 6 bases and 1 base respectively, with 16 bases between them. The CDR3 coding sequence is TGTGCCAGCAGCCCCGGGACACCGAGGTCCTACGAGCAGTACTTC. Translating it yields CASSPGTPRSYEQYF.

The V gene is TRBV10-3, the J gene TRBJ2-5; TRBD2 agrees at 12 bases. This CDR3 spans 12 amino acids. Germline loops: CDR1 ENHRY, CDR2 SYGVKD. With 10 bases clipped from V and 5 bases from J, the junction kept 2 bases outside the gene matches. The CDR3 bases are TGTGCCAGCGGGACTAGCGGGGAGACCCAGTACTTC. Its translation: CASGTSGETQYF.

This clonotype came up a few times. V gene TRBV28 combines with J gene TRBJ1-1; D may be TRBD1 (5 bases). Per the germline V gene, CDR1 is MDHEN and CDR2 is SYDVKM. V was trimmed by 7 bases and J by 0 bases, leaving 12 bases between them. CDR3 length equals 14 residues. DNA for the CDR3: TGTGCCAGCAAACAGGCGTTTATGAACACTGAAGCTTTCTTT. The encoded protein is CASKQAFMNTEAFF.

This clonotype has only one observation. The chain links TRBV5-1 to TRBJ2-6, with 7 bases lining up with TRBD2. This CDR3 spans 17 amino acids. In germline, CDR1 is SGHRS, CDR2 YFSETQ. After removal of 4 bases from V and 0 bases from J, the junction contained 7 bases not matched to a gene. Written as DNA, the CDR3 is TGCGCCAGCAGCCTTAGCGGGCTGAGCTCTGGGGCCAACGTCCTGACTTTC. Amino acids: CASSLSGLSSGANVLTF.

The chain employs TRBV4-2 and TRBJ1-2; D gene ambiguous. The CDR3 spans 15 residues. V was shortened by 1 base and J by 1 base, with 10 bases between the two germline ends. Germline loops: CDR1 LGHNA, CDR2 YNFKEQ. DNA for the CDR3: TGTGCCAGCAGCCAAGTTTTGGAAAATAACTATGGCTACACCTTC. It yields the protein CASSQVLENNYGYTF.

This clonotype has only a few counts. This chain joins TRBV5-1 and TRBJ2-1, with 9 bases matching TRBD2. The length of the CDR3 is 16 residues. The junction had 8 bases not matched to a gene; V was cut back by 6 bases and J by 1 base. Germline lookup yields CDR1 SGHRS and CDR2 YFSETQ. The CDR3 DNA reads TGCGCCAGCACTTCTATAGCGGGAGTTTCCTACAATGAGCAGTTCTTC. This sequence encodes CASTSIAGVSYNEQFF.

As for this clonotype: Its ends do not fully match the called genes, so a read error is possible. J is TRBJ2-3 and V is TRBV6-5, with 7 bases identical to TRBD1. There are 16 residues in the CDR3. The germline CDR1 and CDR2 sequences are MNHEY and SVGAGI. This chain's CDR3 is CASSNSRTGRDGTQYF. The CDR3 DNA is TGTGCCAGCAGTAACTCCCGGACAGGTCGGGATGGTACGCAGTATTTT.

CDR3 protein: CSASGRQGISTDTQYF. CDR3 DNA sequence: TGCAGTGCTAGCGGGAGACAGGGGATTAGCACAGATACGCAGTATTTT. The chain employs TRBV20-1 and TRBJ2-3, with 8 bases identical to TRBD1. The J segment lost 0 bases and the V segment lost 3 bases, leaving 8 bases of the junction unmatched. CDR1 and CDR2 from the germline V gene are DFQATT and SNEGSKA (reference sequence). This CDR3 region has 16 residues.

The chain couples TRBV20-1 to TRBJ2-7; 9 bases match TRBD2. The V gene end was trimmed by 3 bases and the J gene end by 6 bases; junction bases not matched to a gene: 12. Looked up from germline, CDR1 is DFQATT and CDR2 is SNEGSKA (reference sequence). This CDR3 is built from 15 residues. CDR3 nucleotides: TGCAGTGCTAGCCCTTCAGCGGGAGGTCTCTGCGAGCAGTACTTC. Encoded protein: CSASPSAGGLCEQYF.

This rearrangement joins TRBV6-6 to TRBJ2-4; D is unclear. The tail of the sequence fits TRBJ2-7 better, so the J call may be wrong. CDR3 length: 15 amino acids. Germline values: CDR1 MNHNY, CDR2 SVGAGI (reference sequence). Here the CDR3 reads CASSYKGERDYEQYF. The DNA for the CDR3 is TGTGCCAGCAGTTACAAGGGCGAGAGAGACTACGAGCAGTACTTC.

The chain joins TRBV7-3 to TRBJ1-1; the D is unclear. This CDR3 has 13 amino acids. From germline, CDR1 is SGHTA and CDR2 FQGTGA. V lost 2 bases and J lost 0, with 4 bases in between. Written as DNA, the CDR3 is TGTGCCAGCAGCTTATTTTTGAACACTGAAGCTTTCTTT. Translated: CASSLFLNTEAFF.

CDR3 sequence reads: CASTPGLANYEQYF. In nucleotides, the CDR3 is TGTGCCAGCACTCCGGGACTTGCTAACTACGAGCAGTACTTC. The chain employs TRBV6-2 or TRBV6-3 and TRBJ2-7; tentative D call: TRBD2 (6 bases). The CDR3 extends over 14 amino acids. Looked up from germline, CDR1 is MNHEY and CDR2 is SVGEGT. V shed 7 bases and J shed 3 bases, with 16 bases lying between them.

This rearrangement joins TRBV15 to TRBJ2-4; D unresolved. The closer fit of TRBJ2-7 to the DNA end suggests the J call may be wrong. The CDR3 length is 16 residues. Germline assignment: CDR1 LNHNV and CDR2 YYDKDF (reference sequence). CDR3 DNA sequence: TGTGCCACCAGCAGTTTTCGGACGGTGGCGTCCTACGAGCAGTACTTC. Translation: CATSSFRTVASYEQYF.

The CDR3 nucleotides are TGTGCCAGCAGTTACGGGTCGGCGGGGGATGAGCAGTTCTTC. The encoded protein is CASSYGSAGDEQFF. The V call is TRBV6-5, the J call TRBJ2-1; 7 bases fit TRBD2. The V segment lost 2 bases and the J segment 8 bases; nucleotides outside the gene matches: 6. The germline V gene encodes CDR1 MNHEY and CDR2 SVGAGI. There are 14 residues in the CDR3.